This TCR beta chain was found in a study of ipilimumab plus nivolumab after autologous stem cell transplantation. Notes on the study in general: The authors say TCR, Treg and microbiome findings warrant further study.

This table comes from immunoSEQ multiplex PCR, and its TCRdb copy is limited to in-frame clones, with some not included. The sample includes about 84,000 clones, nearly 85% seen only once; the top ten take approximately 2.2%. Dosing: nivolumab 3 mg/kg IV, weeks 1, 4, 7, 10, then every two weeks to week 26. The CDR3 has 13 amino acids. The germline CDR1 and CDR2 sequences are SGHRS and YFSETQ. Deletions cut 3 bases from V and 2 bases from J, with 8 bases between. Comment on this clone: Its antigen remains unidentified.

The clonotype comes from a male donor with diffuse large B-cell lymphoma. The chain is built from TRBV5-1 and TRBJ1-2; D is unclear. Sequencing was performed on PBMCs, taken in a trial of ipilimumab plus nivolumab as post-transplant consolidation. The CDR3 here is CASSSPGNYGYTF. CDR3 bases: TGCGCCAGCAGCTCCCCGGGGAACTATGGCTACACCTTC.